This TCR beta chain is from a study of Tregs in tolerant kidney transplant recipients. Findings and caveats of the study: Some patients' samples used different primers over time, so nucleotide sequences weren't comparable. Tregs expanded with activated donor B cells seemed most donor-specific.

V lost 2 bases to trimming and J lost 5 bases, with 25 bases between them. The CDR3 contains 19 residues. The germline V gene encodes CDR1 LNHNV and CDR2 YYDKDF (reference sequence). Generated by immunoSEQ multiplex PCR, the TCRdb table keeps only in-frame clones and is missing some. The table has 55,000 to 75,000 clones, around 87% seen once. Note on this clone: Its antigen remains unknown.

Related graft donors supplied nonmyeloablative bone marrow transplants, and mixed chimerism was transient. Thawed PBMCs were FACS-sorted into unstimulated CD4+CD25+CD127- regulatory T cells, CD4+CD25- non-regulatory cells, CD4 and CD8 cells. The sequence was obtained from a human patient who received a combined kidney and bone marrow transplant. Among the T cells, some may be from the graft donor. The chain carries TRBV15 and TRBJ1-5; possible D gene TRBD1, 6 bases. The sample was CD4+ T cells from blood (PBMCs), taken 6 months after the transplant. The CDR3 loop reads CATSRSPKVQGPRDQPQHF. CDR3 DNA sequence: TGTGCCACCAGCAGATCCCCTAAGGTACAGGGACCTAGAGATCAGCCCCAGCATTTT. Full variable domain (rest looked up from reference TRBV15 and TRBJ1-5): DAMVIQNPRYQVTQFGKPVTLSCSQTLNHNVMYWYQQKSSQAPKLLFHYYDKDFNNEADTPDNFQSRRPNTSFCFLDIRSPGLGDTAMYLCATSRSPKVQGPRDQPQHFGDGTRLSIL.